The T cell receptor beta chain described here comes from a study of T-cell reconstitution after alpha-beta-depleted transplantation in children. A library of TCRbeta sequences, prepared with unique molecular identifiers, was generated. In TCRdb, the PCR reads were re-called with MiXCR into one record per CDR3 protein. The sample contains a few hundred thousand distinct CDR3 sequences, around an eighth of which appear only once. There are 16 residues in the CDR3. Germline V gene sequence: CDR1 GTSNPN, CDR2 SVGIG (reference sequence). V lost 6 bases and J lost 3, with 22 bases in between. The rearrangement uses TRBV30 and TRBJ2-3; D unclear. The sample here was PBMCs from the stem cell graft donor, taken from the stem cell graft. This clonotype originated in a human donor who donated a stem cell graft to a child with combined immunodeficiency. CDR3 DNA sequence: TGTGCCTGCAGCTTGCAGACGGAGTATGGTACAGATACGCAGTATTTT. It specifies CACSLQTEYGTDTQYF.